This entry lists 17 T cell receptor beta chains sequenced from one sample in a study of human T cells and chemical hapten exposure. TCRdb passed the RACE reads through MiXCR, listing each CDR3 protein once. This table has more than 150,000 distinct CDR3 sequences, roughly 15% appearing once. Sample time point: patch test 1, 2 weeks after DPC sensitization. Treatment noted: therapeutic diphenylcyclopropenone sensitization with weekly scalp DPC. The starting material was whole blood, obtained in connection with sensitization to the hapten diphenylcyclopropenone (DPC). Every receptor here comes from a woman under 40 with alopecia areata. Some clones in this sample may be carry-over from other donors' samples.

This clonotype was seen repeatedly, ten times or more. The J gene is TRBJ1-1, the V gene TRBV4-3; maybe TRBD1 (6 bases). With 1 base removed from V and 2 bases from J, the gap between germline ends came to 14 bases. Germline-derived CDR1 and CDR2 are LGHNA and YSLEER. The CDR3 runs 16 residues. CDR3 sequence: CASSQVRGTLNTEAFF. DNA of the CDR3: TGCGCCAGCAGCCAAGTAAGGGGGACACTCAACACTGAAGCTTTCTTT.

This clonotype was recorded at least ten times. The chain couples TRBV2 to TRBJ1-1; the match to TRBD1 covers 9 bases. The CDR3 extends over 14 amino acids. Germline V gene data show CDR1 as SNHLY and CDR2 as FYNNEI. The J segment lost 6 bases and the V segment lost 3 bases, leaving 5 bases of the junction unmatched. CDR3 loop: CASSDGQGYPEAFF. The CDR3 nucleotides are TGTGCCAGCAGTGATGGACAGGGGTATCCTGAAGCTTTCTTT.

The chain is built from TRBV6-2 or TRBV6-3 and TRBJ2-7; a possible D gene is TRBD2 (6 bases). This CDR3 has 12 residues. Trimming pared 8 bases from V and 0 bases from J, leaving 8 bases between. CDR1 is MNHEY, CDR2 SVGEGT, per germline. Here the CDR3 DNA reads TGTGCCAGCGGGAGGAGCTCCTACGAGCAGTACTTC. It translates to CASGRSSYEQYF.

The chain has TRBV6-1 and TRBJ1-1; no clear D. The CDR3 consists of 11 residues. Germline assignment: CDR1 MNHNS and CDR2 SASEGT. V was shortened by 11 bases and J by 5 bases, with 12 bases between the two germline ends. The CDR3 bases are TGTGCCTCCTCCCGACTGACTGAAGCTTTCTTT. Translating gives CASSRLTEAFF.

Many counts were recorded for this clonotype. The rearrangement links TRBV7-2 to TRBJ2-1, with unresolved D. CDR1 and CDR2 from the germline V gene are SGHTA and FQGNSA. V gave up 1 base and J gave up 6 bases, with 10 bases separating them. The CDR3 is 14 residues long. DNA of the CDR3: TGTGCCAGCAGCTTAGAAAGAAAAGGCAATGAGCAGTTCTTC. It translates to CASSLERKGNEQFF. The entire variable domain, with the rest obtained from reference TRBV7-2 and TRBJ2-1, is as follows: GAGVSQSPSNKVTEKGKDVELRCDPISGHTALYWYRQSLGQGLEFLIYFQGNSAPDKSGLPSDRFSAERTGGSVSTLTIQRTQQEDSAVYLCASSLERKGNEQFFGPGTRLTVL.

As concerns this clonotype: One base away lies a much larger clone, so this may be a sequencing read error. The chain joins TRBV20-1 to TRBJ1-6; D may be TRBD1 (5 bases). V was cut by 0 bases and J by 9 bases, with 15 bases left in between. Germline V gene lookup returns CDR1 DFQATT and CDR2 SNEGSKA (reference sequence). The CDR3 is made up of 15 amino acids. CDR3 amino acids: CSARDRGWRISPLHF. The CDR3 DNA follows: TGCAGTGCTAGAGATAGGGGTTGGAGGATTTCACCCCTCCACTTT.

This clonotype was counted only a few times. The V gene is TRBV6-5, the J gene TRBJ1-5; D is undetermined. Germline CDR1 MNHEY, CDR2 SVGAGI. The CDR3 is 15 residues long. Trimming removed 0 bases from V and 0 bases from J, with 6 bases in between. CDR3 DNA sequence: TGTGCCAGCAGTTACTCGATGGGTAGCAATCAGCCCCAGCATTTT. This codes for CASSYSMGSNQPQHF.

This clonotype was observed a handful of times. The CDR3 loop is CASSLQNSNQPQHF. The CDR3 bases are TGTGCCAGCAGTCTCCAGAATAGCAATCAGCCCCAGCATTTT. The gene calls are TRBV27 and TRBJ1-5; D not resolved. The CDR3 totals 14 residues. Trimming shortened V by 5 bases and J by 0 bases, and 8 bases separated the two germline ends. The germline gives CDR1 MNHEY, CDR2 SMNVEV (reference sequence).

This clonotype was seen more than once but under ten times. This rearrangement joins TRBV7-2 to TRBJ1-6; D gene uncertain. Deletions cut 1 base from V and 0 bases from J, with 7 bases between. The CDR3 extends over 16 amino acids. The V gene's germline CDR1 is SGHTA and CDR2 FQGNSA. The DNA for the CDR3 is TGTGCCAGCAGCTTAGAAAGGAGCTCCTATAATTCACCCCTCCACTTT. Its protein is CASSLERSSYNSPLHF.

This clonotype was counted a few times. This sequence joins TRBV28 and TRBJ2-5; D is undetermined. This CDR3 region has 13 residues. Germline CDR1 and CDR2: MDHEN and SYDVKM. The V gene lost 3 bases and the J gene lost 4 bases, with 9 bases spanning the gap. Written as DNA, the CDR3 is TGTGCCAGCAGTTTTGGGCTCCGAGAGACCCAGTACTTC. Protein: CASSFGLRETQYF. Complete variable domain (other parts from reference TRBV28 and TRBJ2-5): DVKVTQSSRYLVKRTGEKVFLECVQDMDHENMFWYRQDPGLGLRLIYFSYDVKMKEKGDIPEGYSVSREKKERFSLILESASTNQTSMYLCASSFGLRETQYFGPGTRLLVL.

The chain employs TRBV10-3 and TRBJ2-1; no reliable D call. Germline V gene data show CDR1 as ENHRY and CDR2 as SYGVKD. Between the trimmed V and J ends, which lost 2 bases and 9 bases, there was a span of 5 bases. The CDR3 totals 11 residues. The CDR3, as DNA: TGTGCCATCAGTGAGGTGTTTGAGCAGTTCTTC. This sequence encodes CAISEVFEQFF.

This clonotype was detected ten times or more. The gene calls are TRBV20-1 and TRBJ2-1; D gene uncertain. The germline gives CDR1 DFQATT, CDR2 SNEGSKA (reference sequence). The CDR3 spans 11 residues. The ends were cut back, 3 bases at V and 8 bases at J, with 8 bases in the middle. CDR3 nucleotide sequence: TGCAGTGCTAGCGGCTTGTATGAGCAGTTCTTC. Its protein product is CSASGLYEQFF.

This clonotype was seen more than once but under ten times. This rearrangement joins TRBV2 to TRBJ2-1; 7 nucleotides agree with TRBD2. The CDR3 is made up of 15 amino acids. Germline loops: CDR1 SNHLY, CDR2 FYNNEI. V lost 10 bases and J lost 3; bases outside the gene matches: 12. The CDR3 DNA reads TGTGCCACACCCAACCTAGCGGCCTACTACAATGAGCAGTTCTTC. Encoded protein: CATPNLAAYYNEQFF.

There are many counts of this clonotype. The gene calls are TRBV10-3 and TRBJ1-1; D gene unclear. Per germline, CDR1 ENHRY and CDR2 SYGVKD. V was trimmed by 0 bases and J by 4 bases, leaving 15 bases between them. The CDR3 has 16 residues. The chain's CDR3 is CAISESDRPLGTEAFF. The CDR3 region has the DNA TGTGCCATCAGTGAGTCGGACCGACCACTGGGCACTGAAGCTTTCTTT.

The sample holds a few counts of this clonotype. The CDR3 bases are TGTGCCAGCAGCTTCTCGGGACTAGCGTGGAATGAGCAGTTCTTC. It specifies CASSFSGLAWNEQFF. This rearrangement joins TRBV7-8 to TRBJ2-1, with TRBD2 identical over 10 bases. Germline V lookup: CDR1 SGHVS, CDR2 FQNEAQ. The CDR3 length is 15 residues. V trimming: 3 bases; J trimming: 7 bases; junction bases outside the gene matches: 6.

The CDR3 sequence is CASSPGQGGEAFF. The CDR3 DNA reads as TGCGCCAGCAGCCCGGGACAGGGTGGTGAAGCTTTCTTT. The chain uses TRBV5-1 and TRBJ1-1, with TRBD1 matching over 9 bases. The CDR3 spans 13 residues. Trimming at V came to 4 bases and at J to 7 bases, leaving 5 bases not matched to a gene. Germline lookup yields CDR1 SGHRS and CDR2 YFSETQ. The whole variable domain, remainder taken from reference TRBV5-1 and TRBJ1-1, is KAGVTQTPRYLIKTRGQQVTLSCSPISGHRSVSWYQQTPGQGLQFLFEYFSETQRNKGNFPGRFSGRQFSNSRSEMNVSTLELGDSALYLCASSPGQGGEAFFGQGTRLTVV.

This clonotype was seen just once. A much larger clone differs by one base, so this may be a read error. This chain uses TRBV6-1 with TRBJ2-6; no firm D call. From germline, CDR1 is MNHNS and CDR2 SASEGT. This CDR3 contains 18 residues. The CDR3 DNA reads as TGTGCCAGCAGTGAGCGGACGGTCTCAAGCTCTGGGACCAACGTCCTGACTTTC. Translating it yields CASSERTVSSSGTNVLTF.